The 17 T cell receptor beta chains below come from one sample, sequenced in a study of spatial heterogeneity in lung cancer. Time point described: sample taken at primary tumor resection. TCRdb processed the 5' RACE reads anew with MiXCR; each CDR3 protein has one entry. This sample has roughly 48,000 distinct CDR3 sequences, with roughly 5.7% found just once. This specimen consisted of PBMCs, obtained at surgery. The receptors here all came from a male donor with early-stage non-small cell lung cancer.

This clonotype was seen many times. The chain is built from TRBV4-3 and TRBJ2-7; D assignment may be TRBD1 or TRBD2 (6 bases each). Per germline, CDR1 LGHNA and CDR2 YSLEER. CDR3 length: 17 amino acids. V was cut by 2 bases and J by 5 bases, with 22 bases left in between. In DNA form, the CDR3 reads TGCGCCAGCAGCCAAACTATTGGGGGGCCGGGGCGTAACGAGCAGTACTTC. It specifies CASSQTIGGPGRNEQYF.

In its sample, this clonotype was seen many times. The V call is TRBV29-1, the J call TRBJ2-1; D is unclear. This CDR3 region has 13 residues. Germline lookup yields CDR1 SQVTM and CDR2 ANQGSEA. V was shortened by 4 bases and J by 1 base, with 8 bases between the two germline ends. The CDR3 bases are TGCAGCGTTGGCGGAGAGTCCTACAATGAGCAGTTCTTC. Its translation is CSVGGESYNEQFF.

This clonotype appeared many times. The chain has TRBV12-5 and TRBJ1-3, with D unclear. The CDR3 length is 16 residues. V lost 0 bases to trimming and J lost 2 bases, with 11 bases between them. From germline, CDR1 is LGHNT and CDR2 FRNRAP. The CDR3 is CASGLVLTGTGNTIYF. DNA for the CDR3: TGTGCTAGTGGTTTGGTCTTGACGGGGACTGGAAACACCATATATTTT.

This clonotype showed up just once. The chain links TRBV6-1 to TRBJ1-5; D remains ambiguous. CDR3 length equals 16 residues. V lost 4 bases to trimming and J lost 1 base, with 14 bases between them. Germline CDR1 and CDR2: MNHNS and SASEGT. The CDR3 DNA follows: TGTGCCAGCAGTGGGCCGATCGACTGGAGCAATCAGCCCCAGCATTTT. It yields the protein CASSGPIDWSNQPQHF.

This clonotype qualifies as medium-sized. A read error may produce the germline difference seen at one junction end. This sequence joins TRBV28 and TRBJ2-4, with 8 bases lining up with TRBD1. There are 11 residues in the CDR3. Germline V CDR1 and CDR2: MDHEN, SYDVKM. CDR3 sequence reads: CASGSDRAGHF. The DNA for the CDR3 is TGTGCCAGCGGCTCGGACAGGGCGGGGCACTTC.

This clonotype was counted ten times or more. The V call is TRBV6-2 or TRBV6-3, the J call TRBJ1-1; perhaps TRBD1 as D (5 bases). CDR1 is MNHEY, CDR2 SVGEGT, per germline. V was shortened by 6 bases and J by 5 bases, with 13 bases between the two germline ends. The CDR3 consists of 13 residues. CDR3 region: CASRGEGRTEAFF. The CDR3 DNA reads as TGTGCCAGCAGGGGGGAAGGGAGGACTGAAGCTTTCTTT.

At least ten counts were recorded for this clonotype. The gene calls are TRBV20-1 and TRBJ2-5; 12 nucleotides line up with TRBD2. Trimming at V came to 2 bases and at J to 5 bases, leaving 6 bases not matched to a gene. The CDR3 sequence is 15 residues long. The germline V gene encodes CDR1 DFQATT and CDR2 SNEGSKA (reference sequence). The CDR3 here is CSARLAGGFVETQYF. DNA of the CDR3: TGCAGTGCTAGACTAGCGGGAGGGTTCGTGGAGACCCAGTACTTC.

This clonotype has ten or more counts. CDR3 loop: CSARALAGYSGANVLTF. The CDR3 bases are TGCAGTGCTAGAGCGCTAGCGGGATACTCTGGGGCCAACGTCCTGACTTTC. The rearrangement joins TRBV20-1 to TRBJ2-6; 9 bases fit TRBD2. V lost 1 base and J lost 0; bases outside the gene matches: 4. The CDR3 spans 17 residues. Germline V gene lookup returns CDR1 DFQATT and CDR2 SNEGSKA (reference sequence).

At least ten counts were recorded for this clonotype. The V and J genes are TRBV18 and TRBJ2-7, with D perhaps TRBD1 or TRBD2 (6 bases each). V gave up 4 bases and J gave up 6 bases, with 19 bases separating them. The CDR3 spans 15 residues. Per germline, CDR1 KGHSH and CDR2 LQKENI. CDR3 sequence reads: CASSLLPTRGGEQYF. The CDR3 DNA reads TGTGCCAGCTCACTACTCCCGACTAGAGGGGGCGAGCAGTACTTC.

Ten or more counts support this clonotype. The gene calls are TRBV7-2 and TRBJ2-7; 9 bases match TRBD2. Germline lookup yields CDR1 SGHTA and CDR2 FQGNSA. With 4 bases clipped from V and 0 bases from J, the junction kept 7 bases outside the gene matches. The CDR3 consists of 16 residues. DNA of the CDR3: TGTGCCAGCAGCTCCGAAGGCGGGAGGGGCTCCTACGAGCAGTACTTC. Its translation is CASSSEGGRGSYEQYF. Complete variable domain (other parts from reference TRBV7-2 and TRBJ2-7): GAGVSQSPSNKVTEKGKDVELRCDPISGHTALYWYRQSLGQGLEFLIYFQGNSAPDKSGLPSDRFSAERTGGSVSTLTIQRTQQEDSAVYLCASSSEGGRGSYEQYFGPGTRLTVT.

This clonotype was counted many times. This sequence joins TRBV9 and TRBJ2-7, with 11 bases that match TRBD2. CDR3 length: 16 residues. V lost 3 bases to trimming and J lost 7 bases; unmatched junction nucleotides: 12. CDR1 and CDR2 (germline): SGDLS, YYNGEE. CDR3 coding DNA: TGTGCCAGCAGCGGACTAGCGGGACCATTTACGGGGGAGCAGTACTTC. Translation gives CASSGLAGPFTGEQYF.

This clonotype was observed many times. The gene calls are TRBV7-6 and TRBJ2-7, with D unclear. V was pared by 5 bases and J by 3 bases, with 8 bases between. Germline-derived CDR1 and CDR2 are SGHVS and FNYEAQ. This CDR3 contains 12 residues. CDR3 amino acids: CASSDNFYEQYF. CDR3 coding DNA: TGTGCCAGCAGCGACAATTTCTACGAGCAGTACTTC.

Within the sample, this clonotype is medium-sized (0.01 to 0.1%). The chain has TRBV29-1 and TRBJ2-5; TRBD1 matches 10 bases. The CDR3 contains 12 residues. Losses at the gene ends were 8 bases for V and 2 bases for J; bases not matched to a gene: 2. Germline V gives CDR1 SQVTM, CDR2 ANQGSEA. This chain's CDR3 is CSTGQGQETQYF. The DNA of the CDR3 is TGCAGCACGGGACAGGGGCAAGAGACCCAGTACTTC.

This clonotype has a count of ten or more. The rearrangement uses TRBV12-3 or TRBV12-4 and TRBJ2-7; the match to TRBD1 covers 8 bases. The ends lost 5 bases at V and 8 bases at J; junction bases unmatched: 11. This CDR3 is built from 14 residues. CDR3 in amino acids: CASSDPKTGDQQYF. CDR3 bases: TGTGCCAGCAGTGACCCGAAGACAGGGGATCAGCAGTACTTC.

This clonotype was recorded a few times. This chain links TRBV19 with TRBJ1-4; possible D gene TRBD1, 5 bases. Between the trimmed V and J ends, which lost 2 bases and 0 bases, there was a span of 13 bases. Germline loops: CDR1 LNHDA, CDR2 SQIVND (reference sequence). The CDR3 is made up of 17 amino acids. In DNA form, the CDR3 reads TGTGCCAGTAGTATAACGGGCAGGGCAGCAACTAATGAAAAACTGTTTTTT. Its translation: CASSITGRAATNEKLFF.

This clonotype was counted at least ten times. The V and J genes are TRBV7-9 and TRBJ2-7, with 8 bases aligning to TRBD2. Unmatched junction bases numbered 16, after V lost 3 bases and J lost 3 bases. From germline, CDR1 is SEHNR and CDR2 FQNEAQ (reference sequence). CDR3 length: 18 amino acids. DNA for the CDR3: TGTGCCAGCAGCTTTCCCCGAGGTAGGGCGGGAGGTCTCTACGAGCAGTACTTC. Residues: CASSFPRGRAGGLYEQYF. Full variable domain (rest looked up from reference TRBV7-9 and TRBJ2-7): DTGVSQNPRHKITKRGQNVTFRCDPISEHNRLYWYRQTLGQGPEFLTYFQNEAQLEKSRLLSDRFSAERPKGSFSTLEIQRTEQGDSAMYLCASSFPRGRAGGLYEQYFGPGTRLTVT.

This clonotype was found a few times. The chain is built from TRBV7-2 and TRBJ2-1, with 13 bases identical to TRBD2. This CDR3 is 14 amino acids long. Germline V CDR1 and CDR2: SGHTA, FQGNSA. After removal of 5 bases from V and 15 bases from J, the junction contained 10 bases not matched to a gene. This CDR3 is CASSTGTSGMAWFF. CDR3 in DNA: TGTGCCAGCAGCACCGGGACTAGCGGGATGGCTTGGTTCTTC.